The 30 T cell receptor beta chains listed next were all sequenced from one sample in a study of blood T cell repertoires in COVID-19. Generated by immunoSEQ multiplex PCR, the TCRdb table keeps only in-frame clones and is missing some. The sample has more than 65,000 clones; roughly 89% are singletons. Material: peripheral blood. The receptor set was obtained from a woman between 50 and 59 years old with acute or convalescent COVID-19.

The CDR3 sequence is CASSLAVSYEQYF. For the CDR3, the DNA is TGTGCCAGCAGCTTGGCCGTTAGTTACGAGCAGTACTTC. The chain is built from TRBV5-6 and TRBJ2-7; no firm D call. This CDR3 comprises 13 residues. Germline CDR1 reads SGHDT; CDR2 reads YYEEEE. The V end lost 0 bases, the J end lost 4 bases, and 8 bases lay between the germline ends.

CDR3 DNA: TGTGCCAGCAGCGTAGCTTGGGGGGTGAACACTGAAGCTTTCTTT. This sequence encodes CASSVAWGVNTEAFF. This chain joins TRBV9 and TRBJ1-1, with a weak D call TRBD1 (5 bases). CDR3 size: 15 residues. The germline V gene encodes CDR1 SGDLS and CDR2 YYNGEE. V was shortened by 0 bases and J by 0 bases, with 9 bases between the two germline ends.

This clone was counted a single time. The CDR3: CASSRFLRRGPEQETQYF. DNA for the CDR3: TGCGCCAGCAGCCGTTTCCTCAGGCGGGGGCCTGAGCAAGAGACCCAGTACTTC. The V call is TRBV4-1, the J call TRBJ2-5; D might be TRBD2 (7 bases). Trimming shortened V by 4 bases and J by 2 bases, and 23 bases separated the two germline ends. CDR3 length: 18 residues. The germline V gene has CDR1 MGHRA and CDR2 YSYEKL.

This chain connects TRBV5-1 to TRBJ1-2; 9 nucleotides line up with TRBD1. The CDR3 is made up of 15 amino acids. Germline-derived CDR1 and CDR2 are SGHRS and YFSETQ. V trimming: 4 bases; J trimming: 6 bases; junction bases outside the gene matches: 10. CDR3 in amino acids: CASSVQPGQGDGYTF. DNA of the CDR3: TGCGCCAGCAGCGTCCAACCGGGACAGGGAGATGGCTACACCTTC.

J is TRBJ2-2 and V is TRBV19, with D maybe TRBD1 (5 bases). Germline values: CDR1 LNHDA, CDR2 SQIVND (reference sequence). The CDR3 is 15 residues long. With 10 bases removed from V and 0 bases from J, the gap between germline ends came to 15 bases. The CDR3 is CATQRGHTNTGELFF. In nucleotides, the CDR3 is TGTGCCACCCAACGAGGACACACGAACACCGGGGAGCTGTTTTTT.

The chain has TRBV5-6 and TRBJ2-1, with D hard to call. CDR1 and CDR2 (germline): SGHDT, YYEEEE. Trimming left V 0 bases short and J 2 bases short, with 12 bases between. The length of the CDR3 is 16 residues. The CDR3: CASSLVGSIAYNEQFF. DNA for the CDR3: TGTGCCAGCAGCTTGGTGGGCAGTATCGCCTACAATGAGCAGTTCTTC.

V and J are TRBV7-9 and TRBJ2-7, with TRBD1 as a possible D gene (6 bases). The V end was cut by 5 bases, the J end by 1 base, with 9 bases between. The CDR3 extends over 13 amino acids. CDR1 and CDR2 (germline): SEHNR, FQNEAQ (reference sequence). The CDR3 DNA reads as TGTGCCAGCAGCCGACAGGTATCCTACGAGCAGTACTTC. Translating gives CASSRQVSYEQYF.

This clone has only one observation. The chain is built from TRBV19 and TRBJ1-4; possibly TRBD1 for D (5 bases). The CDR3 length is 15 residues. CDR1 and CDR2 (germline): LNHDA, SQIVND (reference sequence). The V gene lost 7 bases and the J gene lost 0 bases, with 12 bases spanning the gap. CDR3 nucleotides: TGTGCCAGTATCCGTGACAGCGCAACTAATGAAAAACTGTTTTTT. This translates into CASIRDSATNEKLFF.

This rearrangement joins TRBV29-1 to TRBJ2-7, with 7 bases lining up with TRBD2. The CDR3 sequence is 11 residues long. V was clipped by 7 bases and J by 7 bases; unmatched bases: 7. CDR1 is SQVTM, CDR2 ANQGSEA, per germline. CDR3: CSGWEAGEQYF. In DNA form, the CDR3 reads TGCAGCGGGTGGGAAGCGGGGGAGCAGTACTTC.

This chain links TRBV3-1 (or the pseudogene TRBV3-2) with TRBJ2-1; 7 bases are a match to TRBD1. V shed 4 bases and J 5 bases; nucleotides not matched to a gene: 5. CDR1 is LGHDT and CDR2 is YNNKEL in the germline V gene (reference sequence). The CDR3 totals 14 residues. CDR3 region: CASSRGGQNNEQFF. DNA for the CDR3: TGTGCCAGCAGCCGAGGGGGACAGAACAATGAGCAGTTCTTC.

The rearrangement links TRBV12-5 to TRBJ1-1; 11 bases agree with TRBD1. CDR3 length equals 14 residues. Trimming removed 5 bases from V and 6 bases from J; junction bases left unmatched: 5. The germline CDR1 and CDR2 sequences are LGHNT and FRNRAP. The CDR3 sequence: CASGIGQGAAEAFF. CDR3 DNA: TGTGCTAGTGGTATTGGACAGGGGGCGGCTGAAGCTTTCTTT.

The chain uses TRBV6-5 and TRBJ1-1, with D uncertain. CDR3 length: 13 amino acids. CDR1 MNHEY and CDR2 SVGAGI come from the germline V gene. V lost 8 bases to trimming and J lost 6 bases, with 16 bases between them. The CDR3 nucleotides read TGTGCCAGCCGGTCCGTGGGCCCGGCTGAAGCTTTCTTT. Translating gives CASRSVGPAEAFF.

The chain uses TRBV18 and TRBJ2-3; D unresolved. The V end was cut by 6 bases, the J end by 7 bases, with 11 bases between. The germline V gene encodes CDR1 KGHSH and CDR2 LQKENI. The CDR3 totals 12 residues. The DNA of the CDR3 is TGTGCCAGCTCCCCTGCTGAGAATACGCAGTATTTT. Residues: CASSPAENTQYF.

The chain combines TRBV5-1 with TRBJ2-3; D not resolved. The CDR3 loop spans 13 amino acids. V lost 1 base and J 0 bases, leaving 3 bases between the germline ends. Germline-derived CDR1 and CDR2 are SGHRS and YFSETQ. CDR3 sequence: CASSLSSTDTQYF. The CDR3 region has the DNA TGCGCCAGCAGCTTGTCTAGCACAGATACGCAGTATTTT.

This chain connects TRBV9 to TRBJ2-1; 13 bases are shared with TRBD2. Trimming removed 3 bases from V and 9 bases from J; junction bases left unmatched: 6. The germline V gene encodes CDR1 SGDLS and CDR2 YYNGEE. The CDR3 runs 15 residues. This CDR3 is CASSAGTSGIGEQFF. The CDR3 DNA is TGTGCCAGCAGCGCGGGGACTAGCGGGATAGGTGAGCAGTTCTTC.

The CDR3 nucleotides read TGCGCCAGCAGATATGGTTCTGACAGAGCTTTCTTT. Its translation is CASRYGSDRAFF. The rearrangement links TRBV5-1 to TRBJ1-1; D is perhaps TRBD1 (5 bases). This CDR3 spans 12 amino acids. V was cut by 5 bases and J by 10 bases, with 15 bases left in between. Looked up from germline, CDR1 is SGHRS and CDR2 is YFSETQ.

CDR3 nucleotides: TGTGCCAGCGGCCAGGGACAGGGCACCGGGGAGCTGTTTTTT. Translating it yields CASGQGQGTGELFF. The chain links TRBV9 to TRBJ2-2; 9 nucleotides match TRBD1. The germline gives CDR1 SGDLS, CDR2 YYNGEE. This CDR3 spans 14 amino acids. V trimming: 7 bases; J trimming: 4 bases; junction bases outside the gene matches: 5.

A single count supports this clone. The chain has TRBV7-9 and TRBJ2-7; 9 positions match TRBD2. CDR3 length: 14 amino acids. V was pared by 4 bases and J by 9 bases, with 10 bases of the junction left unmatched. The germline gives CDR1 SEHNR, CDR2 FQNEAQ (reference sequence). CDR3: CASSSLAGAPAQYF. For the CDR3, the DNA is TGTGCCAGCAGCTCCTTAGCGGGAGCCCCTGCGCAGTACTTC.

This clone was seen a handful of times. V usage is TRBV15 and J usage is TRBJ1-5; 7 bases are a match to TRBD1. This CDR3 is built from 16 residues. Germline V gene lookup returns CDR1 LNHNV and CDR2 YYDKDF (reference sequence). V lost 3 bases and J lost 3; bases outside the gene matches: 8. CDR3 loop: CATSSPTGRLNQPQHF. In DNA form, the CDR3 reads TGTGCCACCAGCAGCCCGACAGGGCGTCTCAATCAGCCCCAGCATTTT.

The chain is built from TRBV18 and TRBJ2-2; a weak D match, TRBD2 (6 bases). V was shortened by 3 bases and J by 2 bases, with 13 bases between the two germline ends. The CDR3 is 16 amino acids. Per germline, CDR1 KGHSH and CDR2 LQKENI. For the CDR3, the DNA is TGTGCCAGCTCACCTAGGACTAACGCTAACACCGGGGAGCTGTTTTTT. Translating gives CASSPRTNANTGELFF. Full variable domain (missing parts from reference TRBV18 and TRBJ2-2): NAGVMQNPRHLVRRRGQEARLRCSPMKGHSHVYWYRQLPEEGLKFMVYLQKENIIDESGMPKERFSAEFPKEGPSILRIQQVVRGDSAAYFCASSPRTNANTGELFFGEGSRLTVL.

This chain connects TRBV4-3 to TRBJ2-7; 7 bases fit TRBD2. V shed 3 bases, J shed 4 bases, and the junction held 15 bases outside the gene matches. Germline assignment: CDR1 LGHNA and CDR2 YSLEER. This CDR3 spans 17 amino acids. CDR3 sequence reads: CASSQTLGAGVGYEQYF. In DNA, the CDR3 is TGCGCCAGCAGCCAGACTCTTGGGGCGGGGGTAGGGTACGAGCAGTACTTC.

The chain recombines TRBV28 with TRBJ2-5; no clear D. The germline V gene has CDR1 MDHEN and CDR2 SYDVKM. This CDR3 spans 12 amino acids. V lost 6 bases and J 4 bases, leaving 9 bases between the germline ends. The CDR3 region is CASSTAVETQYF. The CDR3 DNA is TGTGCCAGCAGCACAGCTGTAGAGACCCAGTACTTC.

The rearrangement joins TRBV5-1 to TRBJ1-1, with no clear D. The germline V gene encodes CDR1 SGHRS and CDR2 YFSETQ. The V and J ends lost 0 bases and 1 base respectively, with 7 bases between them. This CDR3 has 14 residues. CDR3 region: CASSLVFGNTEAFF. The DNA for the CDR3 is TGCGCCAGCAGCTTGGTATTCGGGAACACTGAAGCTTTCTTT.

This sequence joins TRBV6-5 and TRBJ2-4; 10 nucleotides match TRBD1. Germline V gene lookup returns CDR1 MNHEY and CDR2 SVGAGI. V trimming: 6 bases; J trimming: 5 bases; junction bases outside the gene matches: 1. The length of the CDR3 is 13 residues. CDR3 bases: TGTGCCAGCAGGGGGACAGGGGAAAACATTCAGTACTTC. Translation gives CASRGTGENIQYF.

The chain employs TRBV19 and TRBJ1-6; tentative D call: TRBD1 (5 bases). Germline assignment: CDR1 LNHDA and CDR2 SQIVND (reference sequence). The CDR3 is 18 residues long. V lost 0 bases and J lost 7, with 19 bases in between. The CDR3 coding sequence is TGTGCCAGTAGTATAGATGTTATACGCGGGGGACGGAATTCACCCCTCCACTTT. It translates to CASSIDVIRGGRNSPLHF. Full variable domain (remainder filled in from reference TRBV19 and TRBJ1-6): DGGITQSPKYLFRKEGQNVTLSCEQNLNHDAMYWYRQDPGQGLRLIYYSQIVNDFQKGDIAEGYSVSREKKESFPLTVTSAQKNPTAFYLCASSIDVIRGGRNSPLHFGNGTRLTVT.

The table lists this clone with a few counts. The chain carries TRBV7-9 and TRBJ1-2, with D hard to call. Germline CDR1 is SEHNR and CDR2 is FQNEAQ (reference sequence). The CDR3 runs to 14 residues. V dropped 1 base and J dropped 0 bases, with 6 bases sitting between them. The CDR3 sequence is CASSLGIANYGYTF. The CDR3 DNA reads as TGTGCCAGCAGCTTAGGAATAGCTAACTATGGCTACACCTTC.

This chain uses TRBV5-6 with TRBJ2-1; TRBD2 is a possible D gene (6 bases). V lost 4 bases and J lost 7, with 15 bases in between. This CDR3 region has 14 residues. Germline loops: CDR1 SGHDT, CDR2 YYEEEE. CDR3: CASSLSLASNEQFF. The CDR3 DNA is TGTGCCAGCAGCCTAAGCCTAGCGAGTAATGAGCAGTTCTTC.

V and J are TRBV15 and TRBJ1-1; 8 positions agree with TRBD1. Trimming took 0 bases from V and 7 from J; bases not matched to a gene: 7. CDR3 size: 15 residues. The germline V gene encodes CDR1 LNHNV and CDR2 YYDKDF (reference sequence). This CDR3 is CATSRETGAAYEAFF. The CDR3, as DNA: TGTGCCACCAGCAGAGAGACAGGGGCGGCCTATGAAGCTTTCTTT.

The CDR3 loop is CASSPGTGIPPDTQYF. CDR3 in DNA: TGTGCCAGTAGTCCTGGGACAGGGATCCCTCCAGATACGCAGTATTTT. The V call is TRBV19, the J call TRBJ2-3; TRBD1 agrees at 9 bases. The CDR3 consists of 16 residues. Trimming took 5 bases from V and 4 from J; bases not matched to a gene: 10. CDR1 and CDR2 (germline): LNHDA, SQIVND (reference sequence). The whole variable domain, filled in from reference TRBV19 and TRBJ2-3, reads DGGITQSPKYLFRKEGQNVTLSCEQNLNHDAMYWYRQDPGQGLRLIYYSQIVNDFQKGDIAEGYSVSREKKESFPLTVTSAQKNPTAFYLCASSPGTGIPPDTQYFGPGTRLTVL.

The chain carries TRBV13 and TRBJ1-3, with 8 nucleotides matching TRBD1. The CDR3 is 14 residues long. Trimming removed 3 bases from V and 4 bases from J; junction bases left unmatched: 2. Germline V gives CDR1 PRHDT, CDR2 FYEKMQ (reference sequence). Here the CDR3 DNA reads TGTGCCAGCAGCTTTACAGGGGGAGGAAACACCATATATTTT. Protein sequence: CASSFTGGGNTIYF.